This section outlines one T cell receptor beta chain sequence together with its context. The data stem from a study of OX40 agonist ivuxolimab in advanced cancers. Produced via immunoSEQ multiplex PCR; TCRdb's table is partial and in-frame only. In the table there are 65,000 to 95,000 clones, roughly 92% of which are singletons. Between the trimmed V and J ends, which lost 2 bases and 5 bases, there was a span of 12 bases. Germline V gives CDR1 SGHTA, CDR2 FQGNSA. The CDR3 contains 15 residues. The chain links TRBV7-2 to TRBJ2-2; D may be TRBD1 (6 bases). The specimen was CD4+ or CD8+ T cells sorted from blood, collected in a trial of the OX40 agonist ivuxolimab. This receptor was taken from an adult with an advanced solid tumor such as melanoma, head and neck, liver or kidney cancer. CDR3 in amino acids: CASSLRTAGTGELFF. DNA for the CDR3: TGTGCCAGCAGCTTACGGACAGCCGGGACCGGGGAGCTGTTTTTT. Full variable domain (rest looked up from reference TRBV7-2 and TRBJ2-2): GAGVSQSPSNKVTEKGKDVELRCDPISGHTALYWYRQSLGQGLEFLIYFQGNSAPDKSGLPSDRFSAERTGGSVSTLTIQRTQQEDSAVYLCASSLRTAGTGELFFGEGSRLTVL.